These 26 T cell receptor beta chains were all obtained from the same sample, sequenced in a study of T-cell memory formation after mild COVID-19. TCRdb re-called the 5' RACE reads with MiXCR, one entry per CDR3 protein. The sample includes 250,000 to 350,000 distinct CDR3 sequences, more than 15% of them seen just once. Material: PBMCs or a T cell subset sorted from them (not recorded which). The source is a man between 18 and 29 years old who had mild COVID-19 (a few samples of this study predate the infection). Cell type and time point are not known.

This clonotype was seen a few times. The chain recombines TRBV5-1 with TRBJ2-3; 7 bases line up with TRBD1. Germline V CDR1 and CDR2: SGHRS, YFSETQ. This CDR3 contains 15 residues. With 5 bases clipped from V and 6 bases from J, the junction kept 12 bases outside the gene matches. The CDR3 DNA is TGCGCCAGCAGGACAGGGTCCGGATCGTTGGATACGCAGTATTTT. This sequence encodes CASRTGSGSLDTQYF.

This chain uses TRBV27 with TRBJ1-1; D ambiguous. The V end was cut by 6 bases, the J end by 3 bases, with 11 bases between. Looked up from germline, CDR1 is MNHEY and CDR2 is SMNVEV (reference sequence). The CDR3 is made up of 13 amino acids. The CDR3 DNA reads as TGTGCCAGCAGCCTCACAAAGTACACTGAAGCTTTCTTT. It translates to CASSLTKYTEAFF.

The CDR3 here is CASSAGVARLSSTDTQYF. As DNA, the CDR3 is TGTGCCAGCAGCGCCGGAGTAGCTCGGCTTTCTAGCACAGATACGCAGTATTTT. J is TRBJ2-3 and V is TRBV7-9; D uncertain. V lost 5 bases and J lost 0, with 21 bases in between. The germline gives CDR1 SEHNR, CDR2 FQNEAQ (reference sequence). This CDR3 contains 18 residues.

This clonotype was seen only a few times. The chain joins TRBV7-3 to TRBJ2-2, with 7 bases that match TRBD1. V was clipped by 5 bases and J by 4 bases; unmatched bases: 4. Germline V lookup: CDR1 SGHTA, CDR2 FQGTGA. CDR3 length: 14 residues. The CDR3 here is CASSDGQVTGELFF. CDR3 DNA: TGTGCCAGCAGCGACGGACAGGTCACCGGGGAGCTGTTTTTT.

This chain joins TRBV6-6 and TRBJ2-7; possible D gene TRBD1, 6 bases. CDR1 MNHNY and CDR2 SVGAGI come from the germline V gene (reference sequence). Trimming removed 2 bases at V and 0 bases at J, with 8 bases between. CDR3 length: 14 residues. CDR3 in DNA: TGTGCCAGCAGTTACGCACAGGGCTCCTACGAGCAGTACTTC. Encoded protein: CASSYAQGSYEQYF.

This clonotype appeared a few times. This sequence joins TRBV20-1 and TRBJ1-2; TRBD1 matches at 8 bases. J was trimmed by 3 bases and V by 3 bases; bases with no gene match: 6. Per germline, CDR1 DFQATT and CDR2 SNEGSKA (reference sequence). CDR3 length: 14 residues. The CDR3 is CSASRDRIDYGYTF. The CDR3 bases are TGCAGTGCTAGTCGGGACAGGATAGACTATGGCTACACCTTC.

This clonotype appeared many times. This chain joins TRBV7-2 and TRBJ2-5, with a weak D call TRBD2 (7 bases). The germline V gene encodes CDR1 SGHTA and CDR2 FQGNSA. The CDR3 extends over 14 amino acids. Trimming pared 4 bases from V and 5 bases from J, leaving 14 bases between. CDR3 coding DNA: TGTGCCAGCAGCTCGGGGGGCACAGGGGAGACCCAGTACTTC. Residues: CASSSGGTGETQYF.

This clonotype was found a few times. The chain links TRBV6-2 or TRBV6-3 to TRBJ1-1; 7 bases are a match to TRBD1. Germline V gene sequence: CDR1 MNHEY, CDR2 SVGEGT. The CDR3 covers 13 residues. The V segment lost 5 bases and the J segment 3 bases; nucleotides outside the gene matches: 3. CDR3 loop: CASSGQEDTEAFF. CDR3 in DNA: TGTGCCAGCAGTGGACAGGAAGACACTGAAGCTTTCTTT.

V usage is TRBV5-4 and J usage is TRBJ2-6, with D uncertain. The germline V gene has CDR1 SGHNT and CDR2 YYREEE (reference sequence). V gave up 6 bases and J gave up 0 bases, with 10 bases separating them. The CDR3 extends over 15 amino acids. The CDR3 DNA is TGTGCCAGCACCCACAGTAACTCTGGGGCCAACGTCCTGACTTTC. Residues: CASTHSNSGANVLTF.

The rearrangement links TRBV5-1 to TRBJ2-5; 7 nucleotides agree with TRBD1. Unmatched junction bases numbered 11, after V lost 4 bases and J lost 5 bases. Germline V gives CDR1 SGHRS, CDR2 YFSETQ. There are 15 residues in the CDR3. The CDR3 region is CASSQSSARGETQYF. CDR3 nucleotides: TGCGCCAGCAGCCAATCCTCGGCCAGGGGGGAGACCCAGTACTTC.

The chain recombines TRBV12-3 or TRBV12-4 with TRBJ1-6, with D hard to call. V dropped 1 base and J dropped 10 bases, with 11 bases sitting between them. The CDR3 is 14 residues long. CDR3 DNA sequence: TGTGCCAGCAGTTTAGGAAGGGCATTGTCACCCCTCCACTTT. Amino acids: CASSLGRALSPLHF.

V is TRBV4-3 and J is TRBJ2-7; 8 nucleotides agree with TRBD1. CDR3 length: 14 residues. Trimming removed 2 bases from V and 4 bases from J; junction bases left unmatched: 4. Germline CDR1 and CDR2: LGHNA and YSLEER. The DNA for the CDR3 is TGCGCCAGCAGCCAATCTACAGGGGGTTACGAGCAGTACGTC. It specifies CASSQSTGGYEQYV.

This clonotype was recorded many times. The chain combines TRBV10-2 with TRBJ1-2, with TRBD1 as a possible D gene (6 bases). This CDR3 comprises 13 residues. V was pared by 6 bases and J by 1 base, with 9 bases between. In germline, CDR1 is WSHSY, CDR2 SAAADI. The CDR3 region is CASRGGGNYGYTF. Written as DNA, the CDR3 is TGCGCCAGCAGGGGGGGCGGTAACTATGGCTACACCTTC.

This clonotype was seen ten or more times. In nucleotides, the CDR3 is TGTGCCAGCAGTTTGCGGCACCAGAACACTGAAGCTTTCTTT. Its translation is CASSLRHQNTEAFF. The rearrangement joins TRBV12-3 or TRBV12-4 to TRBJ1-1; D uncertain. This CDR3 comprises 14 residues. V dropped 3 bases and J dropped 1 base, with 9 bases sitting between them.

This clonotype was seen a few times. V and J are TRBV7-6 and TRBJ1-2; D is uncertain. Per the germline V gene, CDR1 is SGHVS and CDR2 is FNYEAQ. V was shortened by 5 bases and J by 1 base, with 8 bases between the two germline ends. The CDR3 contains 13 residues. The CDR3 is CASSVSDNYGYTF. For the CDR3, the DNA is TGTGCCAGCAGCGTTTCCGATAACTATGGCTACACCTTC. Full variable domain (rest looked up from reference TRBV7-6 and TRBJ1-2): GAGVSQSPRYKVTKRGQDVALRCDPISGHVSLYWYRQALGQGPEFLTYFNYEAQQDKSGLPNDRFSAERPEGSISTLTIQRTEQRDSAMYRCASSVSDNYGYTFGSGTRLTVV.

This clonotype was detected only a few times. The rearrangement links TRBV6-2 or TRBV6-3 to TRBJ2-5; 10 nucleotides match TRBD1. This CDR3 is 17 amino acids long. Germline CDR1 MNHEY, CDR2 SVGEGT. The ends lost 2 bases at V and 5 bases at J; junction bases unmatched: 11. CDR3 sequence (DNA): TGTGCCAGCAGTTACCAGACAGGGGGCAGCGACAGGGAGACCCAGTACTTC. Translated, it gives CASSYQTGGSDRETQYF.

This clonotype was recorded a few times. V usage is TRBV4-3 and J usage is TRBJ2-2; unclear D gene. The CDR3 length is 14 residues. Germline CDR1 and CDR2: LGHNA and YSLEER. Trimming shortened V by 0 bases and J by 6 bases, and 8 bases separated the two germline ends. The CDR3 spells CASSQDRWAGELFF. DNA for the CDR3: TGCGCCAGCAGCCAAGACCGTTGGGCCGGGGAGCTGTTTTTT.

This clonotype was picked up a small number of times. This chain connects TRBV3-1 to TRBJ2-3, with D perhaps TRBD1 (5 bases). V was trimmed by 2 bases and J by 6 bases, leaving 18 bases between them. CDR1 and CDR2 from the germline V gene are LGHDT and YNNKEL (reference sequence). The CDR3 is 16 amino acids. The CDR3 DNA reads TGTGCCAGCAGCCAAAAAGGATGGGGCGACCTCGATACGCAGTATTTT. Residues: CASSQKGWGDLDTQYF.

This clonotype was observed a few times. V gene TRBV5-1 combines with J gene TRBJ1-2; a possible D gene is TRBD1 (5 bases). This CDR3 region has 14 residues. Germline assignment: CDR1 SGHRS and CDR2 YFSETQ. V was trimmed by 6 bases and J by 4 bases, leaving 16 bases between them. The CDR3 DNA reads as TGCGCCAGCACCGGAGAAGACAGCCCCTATGGCTACACCTTC. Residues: CASTGEDSPYGYTF.

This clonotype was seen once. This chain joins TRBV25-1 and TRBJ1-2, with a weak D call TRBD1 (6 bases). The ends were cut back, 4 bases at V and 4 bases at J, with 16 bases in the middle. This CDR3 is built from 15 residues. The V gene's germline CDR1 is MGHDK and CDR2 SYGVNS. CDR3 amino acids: CASSGRGGSLYGYTF. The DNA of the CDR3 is TGTGCCAGCAGTGGGAGGGGGGGATCGCTCTATGGCTACACCTTC.

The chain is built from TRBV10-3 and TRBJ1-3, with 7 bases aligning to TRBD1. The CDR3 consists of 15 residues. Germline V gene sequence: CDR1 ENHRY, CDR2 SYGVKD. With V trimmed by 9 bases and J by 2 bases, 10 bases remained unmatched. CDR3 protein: CAMHTGTATGNTIYF. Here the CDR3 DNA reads TGTGCCATGCACACCGGGACAGCAACTGGAAACACCATATATTTT.

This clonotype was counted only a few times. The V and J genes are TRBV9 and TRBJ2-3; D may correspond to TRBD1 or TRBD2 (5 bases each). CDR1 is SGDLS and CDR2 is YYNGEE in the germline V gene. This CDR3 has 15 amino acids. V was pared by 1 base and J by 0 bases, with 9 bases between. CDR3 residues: CASSVLGTSTDTQYF. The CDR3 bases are TGTGCCAGCAGCGTACTCGGGACCAGCACAGATACGCAGTATTTT.

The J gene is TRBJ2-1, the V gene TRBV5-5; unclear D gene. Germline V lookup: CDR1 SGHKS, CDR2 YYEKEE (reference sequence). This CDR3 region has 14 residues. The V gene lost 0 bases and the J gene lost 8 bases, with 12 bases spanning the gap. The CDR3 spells CASSLGGILDEQFF. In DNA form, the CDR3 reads TGTGCCAGCAGCTTGGGGGGAATATTGGATGAGCAGTTCTTC.

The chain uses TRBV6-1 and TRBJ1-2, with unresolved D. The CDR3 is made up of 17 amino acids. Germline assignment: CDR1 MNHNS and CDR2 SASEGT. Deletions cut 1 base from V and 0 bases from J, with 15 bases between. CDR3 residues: CASSEDFWADPNYGYTF. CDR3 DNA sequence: TGTGCCAGCAGTGAAGATTTCTGGGCAGACCCTAACTATGGCTACACCTTC.

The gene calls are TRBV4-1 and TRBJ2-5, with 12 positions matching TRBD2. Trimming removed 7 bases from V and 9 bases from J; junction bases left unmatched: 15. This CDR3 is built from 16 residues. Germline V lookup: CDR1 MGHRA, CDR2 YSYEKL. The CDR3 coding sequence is TGCGCCAGCAATCACCCGGCGGCTAGCGGGGGGGTGGCCCAGTACTTC. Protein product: CASNHPAASGGVAQYF.

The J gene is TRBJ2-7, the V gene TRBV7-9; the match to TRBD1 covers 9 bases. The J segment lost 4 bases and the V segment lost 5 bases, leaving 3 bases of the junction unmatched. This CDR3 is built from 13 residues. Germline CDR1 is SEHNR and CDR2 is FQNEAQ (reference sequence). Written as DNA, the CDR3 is TGTGCCAGCAGCGACAGGGGGTCTTACGAGCAGTACGTC. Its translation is CASSDRGSYEQYV.